This TCR beta chain was profiled in a study of blood T cells in healthy people across ages. Notes on the study in general: CMV infection status of these donors was not known. Higher diversity, along with more naive CD4+ cells, distinguished long-lived donors from aged donors.

Trimming cost V 5 bases and J 1 base; bases outside gene matches: 8. This CDR3 has 15 amino acids. Looked up from germline, CDR1 is DFQATT and CDR2 is SNEGSKA (reference sequence). Healthy individuals of Caucasian origin from Russia, aged roughly 6 to 100, served as donors. Approximately 9 milliliters was the volume of peripheral blood drawn from each donor. Turning to this clonotype: Its antigen is currently unknown.

The use of a sample-barcoded 5' primer and a J-beta primer mix characterized a second PCR of roughly 7 to 11 cycles. Each CDR3 protein gets one entry after TCRdb re-called the 5' RACE reads with MiXCR. Of about 1.4 million distinct CDR3 sequences listed, approximately 59% were seen once; the top ten hold approximately 7%. This receptor was identified in a man younger than 30 in good health. Sequenced sample: blood. This chain joins TRBV20-1 and TRBJ2-1, with 7 bases identical to TRBD2. The CDR3 is CSAARGSSSYNEQFF. CDR3 nucleotide sequence: TGCAGTGCTGCTCGCGGGAGTTCTTCCTACAATGAGCAGTTCTTC.